One sample yielded the 20 T cell receptor beta chains listed below, sequenced in a study of T cell changes during pregnancy in multiple sclerosis. Libraries were prepared by immunoSEQ multiplex PCR; TCRdb keeps only in-frame clonotypes and omits some of them. The data show about 42,000 clones, about 85% seen once. Sequences were derived from CD4+ T cells from peripheral blood mononuclear cells, sampled after pregnancy. Receptors were obtained from a female donor with multiple sclerosis, enrolled in a pregnancy study.

The chain has TRBV19 and TRBJ1-2; no reliable D call. The V end lost 6 bases, the J end lost 3 bases, and 26 bases lay between the germline ends. Germline-derived CDR1 and CDR2 are LNHDA and SQIVND (reference sequence). This CDR3 has 18 amino acids. For the CDR3, the DNA is TGTGCCAGTAGCCCTCTTTTTGATCCGCGAGGCTCCCACTATGGCTACACCTTC. It is translated as CASSPLFDPRGSHYGYTF.

This clone was seen only once. The chain recombines TRBV5-1 with TRBJ2-2, with 8 bases matching TRBD1. Germline trimming cut 3 bases from V and 3 bases from J; bases unmatched to any gene: 4. The CDR3 length is 15 residues. Germline V CDR1 and CDR2: SGHRS, YFSETQ. The CDR3 nucleotides read TGCGCCAGCAGCTCGGACAGGGAGTACACCGGGGAGCTGTTTTTT. This codes for CASSSDREYTGELFF.

DNA for the CDR3: TGTGCCAGCAGCTTGGGAGAGGGCCACACTGAAGCTTTCTTT. It codes for CASSLGEGHTEAFF. The genes are TRBV7-9 and TRBJ1-1; D unresolved. Germline loops: CDR1 SEHNR, CDR2 FQNEAQ (reference sequence). This CDR3 contains 14 residues. V lost 3 bases to trimming and J lost 3 bases, with 11 bases between them.

The sample holds one count of this clone. This chain joins TRBV5-1 and TRBJ2-7; 9 nucleotides align to TRBD2. The length of the CDR3 is 14 residues. CDR1 and CDR2 (germline): SGHRS, YFSETQ. Trimming removed 3 bases from V and 3 bases from J; junction bases left unmatched: 4. CDR3: CASSSTSGFYEQYF. CDR3 bases: TGCGCCAGCAGCTCTACTAGCGGGTTCTACGAGCAGTACTTC.

The V and J genes are TRBV9 and TRBJ2-1, with 9 bases lining up with TRBD2. The V and J ends lost 0 bases and 15 bases, in that order; junction bases with no gene match: 10. Germline V lookup: CDR1 SGDLS, CDR2 YYNGEE. The CDR3 spans 14 residues. The CDR3 bases are TGTGCCAGCAGCGTAGGGGTTAGCGGGGGAATGTGGTTCTTC. This gives the protein CASSVGVSGGMWFF.

This clone occurred a few times. This chain connects TRBV7-2 to TRBJ2-2; TRBD2 might be the D (5 bases). Trimming took 4 bases from V and 15 from J, leaving 15 bases between them. Germline V gives CDR1 SGHTA, CDR2 FQGNSA. The CDR3 runs 12 residues. The CDR3 DNA is TGTGCCAGCAGCTATACTACAACCGGGGTGTTTTTT. This sequence encodes CASSYTTTGVFF.

The V gene is TRBV7-2, the J gene TRBJ1-1; 8 nucleotides agree with TRBD1. The CDR3 is 12 residues long. CDR1 SGHTA and CDR2 FQGNSA come from the germline V gene. V shed 7 bases and J 7 bases; nucleotides not matched to a gene: 5. CDR3 protein: CASTRTGGEAFF. CDR3 in DNA: TGTGCCAGCACCAGAACAGGGGGTGAAGCTTTCTTT.

This rearrangement joins TRBV2 to TRBJ1-5, with D possibly TRBD1 on 5 matching bases. CDR3 length equals 14 residues. From germline, CDR1 is SNHLY and CDR2 FYNNEI. V lost 6 bases and J lost 1, with 10 bases in between. In DNA form, the CDR3 reads TGTGCCAGCAGGGGGGGTACGAGCAATCAGCCCCAGCATTTT. It translates to CASRGGTSNQPQHF. Filled out from reference TRBV2 and TRBJ1-5, the complete variable domain reads EPEVTQTPSHQVTQMGQEVILRCVPISNHLYFYWYRQILGQKVEFLVSFYNNEISEKSEIFDDQFSVERPDGSNFTLKIRSTKLEDSAMYFCASRGGTSNQPQHFGDGTRLSIL.

The genes are TRBV4-2 and TRBJ2-5; 11 bases match TRBD1. The V gene end was trimmed by 1 base and the J gene end by 4 bases; junction bases not matched to a gene: 8. The CDR3 length is 17 residues. Germline values: CDR1 LGHNA, CDR2 YNFKEQ. CDR3 nucleotides: TGTGCCAGCAGCCAAGGGAGATCAGGGACAGGGGGAGAGACCCAGTACTTC. Residues: CASSQGRSGTGGETQYF.

The chain links TRBV11-2 to TRBJ1-5; 9 bases align to TRBD1. CDR3 length: 16 residues. Germline V gene sequence: CDR1 SGHAT, CDR2 FQNNGV. V lost 11 bases and J lost 2; bases outside the gene matches: 13. The CDR3 protein is CARRDRVDLGNQPQHF. CDR3 nucleotide sequence: TGTGCCCGGCGGGACAGGGTCGATTTAGGCAATCAGCCCCAGCATTTT. Using reference TRBV11-2 and TRBJ1-5 for the parts outside the CDR3, the full variable domain is EAGVAQSPRYKIIEKRQSVAFWCNPISGHATLYWYQQILGQGPKLLIQFQNNGVVDDSQLPKDRFSAERLKGVDSTLKIQPAKLEDSAVYLCARRDRVDLGNQPQHFGDGTRLSIL.

The chain couples TRBV7-2 to TRBJ2-7; 9 positions match TRBD1. V was clipped by 5 bases and J by 2 bases; unmatched bases: 7. Germline CDR1 reads SGHTA; CDR2 reads FQGNSA. This CDR3 region has 15 residues. CDR3: CASSRTGAGTYEQYF. The DNA of the CDR3 is TGTGCCAGCAGCCGGACAGGGGCAGGAACCTACGAGCAGTACTTC.

J is TRBJ1-2 and V is TRBV5-1; 7 nucleotides agree with TRBD1. V lost 2 bases, J lost 6 bases, and 19 bases stayed unmatched. The CDR3 loop spans 18 amino acids. The germline V gene encodes CDR1 SGHRS and CDR2 YFSETQ. DNA of the CDR3: TGCGCCAGCAGCTTTGTCGTTGGTTCGAGCCAGGGGGTACATGGCTACACCTTC. It codes for CASSFVVGSSQGVHGYTF.

This chain joins TRBV6-6 and TRBJ2-7; possibly TRBD1 for D (6 bases). Germline-derived CDR1 and CDR2 are MNHNY and SVGAGI (reference sequence). The germline V and J ends were trimmed by 6 bases and 0 bases, with 15 bases remaining between them. This CDR3 contains 15 residues. CDR3 sequence (DNA): TGTGCCAGCAGGCTTCAGGGGCGGCCCTCCTACGAGCAGTACTTC. It encodes CASRLQGRPSYEQYF.

This chain joins TRBV27 and TRBJ2-3; the match to TRBD1 covers 9 bases. Germline CDR1 is MNHEY and CDR2 is SMNVEV (reference sequence). The CDR3 is made up of 16 amino acids. The V gene end was trimmed by 6 bases and the J gene end by 0 bases; junction bases not matched to a gene: 7. CDR3 DNA sequence: TGTGCCAGCAGATTCACAGGGGGCCTTAGCACAGATACGCAGTATTTT. It specifies CASRFTGGLSTDTQYF.

V and J are TRBV6-1 and TRBJ1-5; TRBD1 is a possible D gene (6 bases). This CDR3 spans 15 amino acids. Trimming pared 5 bases from V and 0 bases from J, leaving 11 bases between. CDR1 MNHNS and CDR2 SASEGT come from the germline V gene. CDR3 sequence: CASSRTAHSNQPQHF. CDR3 coding DNA: TGTGCCAGCAGTAGGACAGCTCATAGCAATCAGCCCCAGCATTTT.

CDR3 bases: TGCGCCAGCAGCTTGCCTCCTCAAGAGACCCAGTACTTC. Translated: CASSLPPQETQYF. The V and J genes are TRBV5-1 and TRBJ2-5; unclear D gene. From germline, CDR1 is SGHRS and CDR2 YFSETQ. V lost 1 base and J lost 2, with 6 bases in between. The CDR3 is 13 amino acids.

The CDR3 nucleotides read TGTGCCGTTCAGGGGCCCGTGTACACCGGGGAGCTGTTTTTT. The encoded protein is CAVQGPVYTGELFF. The V gene is TRBV19, the J gene TRBJ2-2; D is perhaps TRBD1 (6 bases). The V end lost 11 bases, the J end lost 3 bases, and 16 bases lay between the germline ends. The germline V gene has CDR1 LNHDA and CDR2 SQIVND (reference sequence). The CDR3 covers 14 residues.

A note on this clone: The same CDR3 also results from other DNA sequences found in this sample. The V and J genes are TRBV5-1 and TRBJ1-2; 7 bases match TRBD1. Germline CDR1 is SGHRS and CDR2 is YFSETQ. With V trimmed by 0 bases and J by 8 bases, 10 bases remained unmatched. The CDR3 contains 15 residues. The CDR3 loop is CASSLAQGGGKGYTF. CDR3 bases: TGCGCCAGCAGCTTGGCCCAAGGGGGCGGGAAAGGCTACACCTTC.

In its sample, this clone was seen once. The chain combines TRBV7-2 with TRBJ1-2; perhaps TRBD1 as D (5 bases). Trimming shortened V by 5 bases and J by 4 bases, and 14 bases separated the two germline ends. The germline V gene encodes CDR1 SGHTA and CDR2 FQGNSA. This CDR3 comprises 14 residues. This CDR3 is CASSATLQGYGYTF. CDR3 nucleotide sequence: TGTGCCAGCAGCGCCACCCTCCAGGGCTATGGCTACACCTTC.

The chain carries TRBV4-1 and TRBJ2-3, with a possible D match to TRBD1 (6 bases). V dropped 0 bases and J dropped 0 bases, with 10 bases sitting between them. Germline CDR1 is MGHRA and CDR2 is YSYEKL. The CDR3 covers 16 residues. CDR3 sequence (DNA): TGCGCCAGCAGCCAAGACTTTAGGGGGAGCACAGATACGCAGTATTTT. It codes for CASSQDFRGSTDTQYF.